This passage covers 30 T cell receptor beta chains from one sample sequenced in a study of T-cell memory formation after mild COVID-19. TCRdb re-analysed the 5' RACE reads in MiXCR, keeping a single row per CDR3 protein. The table has roughly 350,000 distinct CDR3 sequences, around 13% seen once. Sequenced: PBMCs or a T cell subset sorted from them (not recorded which). The receptors derive from a young man who had mild COVID-19 (a few samples of this study predate the infection). Cell type and time point are not known.

The rearrangement links TRBV5-1 to TRBJ2-5; D possibly corresponds to TRBD1 (5 bases). Germline V gene sequence: CDR1 SGHRS, CDR2 YFSETQ. V lost 0 bases to trimming and J lost 0 bases, with 15 bases between them. CDR3 length equals 17 residues. As DNA, the CDR3 is TGCGCCAGCAGCTTGGAAACAGGTCCAAGGTACCAAGAGACCCAGTACTTC. Protein product: CASSLETGPRYQETQYF.

There are many counts of this clonotype. The gene calls are TRBV6-2 or TRBV6-3 and TRBJ2-1, with a weak D call TRBD1 (6 bases). Trimming shortened V by 7 bases and J by 0 bases, and 22 bases separated the two germline ends. Per the germline V gene, CDR1 is MNHEY and CDR2 is SVGEGT. The CDR3 sequence is 18 residues long. The CDR3 DNA reads as TGTGCCAGCACTCCATATAACCGGGACATGAGCTCCTACAATGAGCAGTTCTTC. Translating it yields CASTPYNRDMSSYNEQFF.

CDR3 residues: CASSLDRGVSPLHF. The DNA for the CDR3 is TGCGCCAGCAGCCTGGACAGGGGAGTTTCACCCCTCCACTTT. The rearrangement joins TRBV5-1 to TRBJ1-6; 9 bases match TRBD1. The CDR3 sequence is 14 residues long. V trimming: 4 bases; J trimming: 9 bases; junction bases outside the gene matches: 5. Germline CDR1 is SGHRS and CDR2 is YFSETQ.

The J gene is TRBJ2-1, the V gene TRBV2; D is ambiguous. CDR1 and CDR2 from the germline V gene are SNHLY and FYNNEI. Trimming shortened V by 9 bases and J by 1 base, and 10 bases separated the two germline ends. The CDR3 runs to 13 residues. CDR3 nucleotides: TGTGCCAGTCCCGGGTCTTCCTACAATGAGCAGTTCTTC. Amino acid sequence: CASPGSSYNEQFF.

The chain couples TRBV27 to TRBJ1-2; D is undetermined. The CDR3 sequence is 13 residues long. The germline V gene has CDR1 MNHEY and CDR2 SMNVEV (reference sequence). V lost 0 bases and J 7 bases, leaving 9 bases between the germline ends. Here the CDR3 reads CASSLSPSGGYTF. CDR3 coding DNA: TGTGCCAGCAGTTTATCACCCTCGGGTGGCTACACCTTC.

The V gene is TRBV6-5, the J gene TRBJ2-1, with no clear D. The CDR3 length is 13 residues. CDR1 is MNHEY and CDR2 is SVGAGI in the germline V gene. V lost 2 bases and J 8 bases, leaving 10 bases between the germline ends. CDR3 amino acids: CASSYTARHEQFF. Written as DNA, the CDR3 is TGTGCCAGCAGTTACACCGCTAGGCATGAGCAGTTCTTC.

The V and J genes are TRBV2 and TRBJ2-7; D call uncertain. V was clipped by 1 base and J by 2 bases, with 9 bases between them. Germline V CDR1 and CDR2: SNHLY, FYNNEI. The CDR3 consists of 14 residues. The CDR3 reads CASSEGGRPYEQYF. For the CDR3, the DNA is TGTGCCAGCAGTGAAGGGGGTCGGCCCTACGAGCAGTACTTC. Full variable domain (remainder filled in from reference TRBV2 and TRBJ2-7): EPEVTQTPSHQVTQMGQEVILRCVPISNHLYFYWYRQILGQKVEFLVSFYNNEISEKSEIFDDQFSVERPDGSNFTLKIRSTKLEDSAMYFCASSEGGRPYEQYFGPGTRLTVT.

The chain is built from TRBV6-2 or TRBV6-3 and TRBJ1-6; possible D gene TRBD1, 6 bases. The CDR3 is 13 amino acids. The V end lost 4 bases, the J end lost 10 bases, and 11 bases lay between the germline ends. From germline, CDR1 is MNHEY and CDR2 SVGEGT. CDR3: CASSLQGFSPLHF. In nucleotides, the CDR3 is TGTGCCAGCAGTTTACAGGGTTTCTCACCCCTCCACTTT.

This clonotype appeared once. J is TRBJ2-3 and V is TRBV5-1; D unresolved. The V end was cut by 0 bases, the J end by 2 bases, with 7 bases between. Per the germline V gene, CDR1 is SGHRS and CDR2 is YFSETQ. This CDR3 has 14 amino acids. The CDR3 DNA reads as TGCGCCAGCAGCTTGGATGGGGTCACAGATACGCAGTATTTT. Its protein product is CASSLDGVTDTQYF.

Details on this clonotype: Relative to the germline gene, one junction end is altered; a read error may explain this. J is TRBJ2-3 and V is TRBV4-3; D not resolved. CDR3 length: 16 amino acids. The germline CDR1 and CDR2 sequences are LGHNA and YSLEER. CDR3 DNA sequence: TGCGCCAGCAGCCAAGATTCCGGGTTTAGCACGGATACGCAGTATTTT. As protein: CASSQDSGFSTDTQYF.

This rearrangement joins TRBV24-1 to TRBJ2-1; TRBD1 matches 9 bases. The germline V gene has CDR1 KGHDR and CDR2 SFDVKD. The CDR3 consists of 16 residues. V shed 5 bases and J 3 bases; nucleotides not matched to a gene: 7. The CDR3 region has the DNA TGTGCCACCAGTGTTGCAACGGGACAGGGCTACAATGAGCAGTTCTTC. Translating gives CATSVATGQGYNEQFF.

This chain's CDR3 is CSARRGHTDTQYF. CDR3 coding DNA: TGCAGTGCTAGGAGGGGGCACACAGATACGCAGTATTTT. The J gene is TRBJ2-3, the V gene TRBV20-1; 7 nucleotides agree with TRBD1. Losses at the gene ends were 3 bases for V and 2 bases for J; bases not matched to a gene: 2. The CDR3 spans 13 residues. Germline CDR1 and CDR2: DFQATT and SNEGSKA (reference sequence).

This clonotype was picked up many times. This sequence joins TRBV7-2 and TRBJ1-2, with 7 bases fitting TRBD1. V gave up 5 bases and J gave up 7 bases; unmatched junction bases: 4. The CDR3 length is 12 residues. Germline V gives CDR1 SGHTA, CDR2 FQGNSA. This chain's CDR3 is CASSRGGVGYTF. The CDR3 DNA follows: TGTGCCAGCAGCAGAGGGGGCGTTGGCTACACCTTC.

J is TRBJ2-7 and V is TRBV12-3 or TRBV12-4; TRBD1 aligns across 7 bases. There are 14 residues in the CDR3. The J segment lost 6 bases and the V segment lost 6 bases, leaving 11 bases of the junction unmatched. CDR3 in amino acids: CASSLTGLRGEQYF. The DNA of the CDR3 is TGTGCCAGCAGCTTGACAGGGCTGCGCGGCGAGCAGTACTTC.

This clonotype was counted between two and nine times. J is TRBJ2-7 and V is TRBV6-2 or TRBV6-3; 7 nucleotides match TRBD1. CDR3 length: 14 residues. The V gene end was trimmed by 0 bases and the J gene end by 7 bases; junction bases not matched to a gene: 6. Germline V gene lookup returns CDR1 MNHEY and CDR2 SVGEGT. CDR3 DNA: TGTGCCAGCAGTTACTCGACAGGGTTCAGAGAGCAGTACTTC. This sequence encodes CASSYSTGFREQYF.

J is TRBJ1-1 and V is TRBV4-1; D gene uncertain. The CDR3 has 14 residues. Looked up from germline, CDR1 is MGHRA and CDR2 is YSYEKL. The V end lost 4 bases, the J end lost 0 bases, and 9 bases lay between the germline ends. CDR3 residues: CASSPRALNTEAFF. The CDR3 DNA sequence: TGCGCCAGCAGCCCTAGAGCTTTGAACACTGAAGCTTTCTTT.

The CDR3 region is CASSLVGHEQFF. The CDR3, as DNA: TGTGCCAGCAGTTTAGTCGGGCATGAGCAGTTCTTC. The chain carries TRBV6-5 and TRBJ2-1; the D is unclear. Germline V gene lookup returns CDR1 MNHEY and CDR2 SVGAGI. Trimming took off 4 bases at V and 8 bases at J, with 9 bases between the two ends. This CDR3 spans 12 amino acids.

The V and J genes are TRBV5-1 and TRBJ1-1; D gene uncertain. This CDR3 comprises 14 residues. Trimming cost V 0 bases and J 1 base, with 7 bases left between them. CDR1 and CDR2 (germline): SGHRS, YFSETQ. The CDR3 spells CASSLDTGNTEAFF. In nucleotides, the CDR3 is TGCGCCAGCAGCTTGGACACGGGGAACACTGAAGCTTTCTTT. Filled out from reference TRBV5-1 and TRBJ1-1, the complete variable domain reads KAGVTQTPRYLIKTRGQQVTLSCSPISGHRSVSWYQQTPGQGLQFLFEYFSETQRNKGNFPGRFSGRQFSNSRSEMNVSTLELGDSALYLCASSLDTGNTEAFFGQGTRLTVV.

This clonotype was counted only a few times. The chain has TRBV28 and TRBJ2-5, with D uncertain. The CDR3 totals 11 residues. Germline CDR1 is MDHEN and CDR2 is SYDVKM. Trimming removed 5 bases at V and 8 bases at J, with 9 bases between. The CDR3 here is CASSLQRTQYF. The CDR3 DNA is TGTGCCAGCAGTCTCCAGAGAACCCAGTACTTC.

This clonotype was recorded a few times. Germline is not matched at one junction end, which may reflect a read error. The chain joins TRBV7-7 to TRBJ2-2; D is possibly TRBD2 (5 bases). This CDR3 is built from 15 residues. Germline V gene lookup returns CDR1 SSHAT and CDR2 FNYEAQ (reference sequence). As DNA, the CDR3 is TGTGCTAGCAGCTTAGGACTGGCGAACACCGGGGAGCTGTTTTTT. The encoded protein is CASSLGLANTGELFF.

This clonotype was detected a few times. The chain carries TRBV5-5 and TRBJ2-4, with 10 bases that match TRBD1. Germline assignment: CDR1 SGHKS and CDR2 YYEKEE (reference sequence). V shed 3 bases and J 0 bases; nucleotides not matched to a gene: 15. This CDR3 is 20 amino acids long. The CDR3 loop reads CASSSRPPGQGTLAKNIQYF. The CDR3, as DNA: TGTGCCAGCAGCTCCAGACCCCCGGGACAGGGGACCCTAGCCAAAAACATTCAGTACTTC.

The chain uses TRBV5-1 and TRBJ1-5, with no clear D. Deletions cut 2 bases from V and 7 bases from J, with 10 bases between. Per the germline V gene, CDR1 is SGHRS and CDR2 is YFSETQ. The CDR3 runs to 13 residues. CDR3 region: CASSFSGPQPQHF. CDR3 coding DNA: TGCGCCAGCAGCTTTTCAGGCCCGCAGCCCCAGCATTTT. The full variable domain, with the rest looked up from reference TRBV5-1 and TRBJ1-5, is KAGVTQTPRYLIKTRGQQVTLSCSPISGHRSVSWYQQTPGQGLQFLFEYFSETQRNKGNFPGRFSGRQFSNSRSEMNVSTLELGDSALYLCASSFSGPQPQHFGDGTRLSIL.

This chain joins TRBV12-3 or TRBV12-4 and TRBJ1-2; D might be TRBD1 (6 bases). The CDR3 loop spans 12 amino acids. Trimming removed 4 bases from V and 8 bases from J, with 11 bases in between. CDR3 region: CASSSGVGGYTF. Written as DNA, the CDR3 is TGTGCCAGCAGTTCAGGGGTGGGAGGCTACACCTTC.

This sequence joins TRBV24-1 and TRBJ2-7; 9 bases are shared with TRBD1. The CDR3 length is 14 residues. Germline CDR1 and CDR2: KGHDR and SFDVKD. V was clipped by 10 bases and J by 4 bases; unmatched bases: 10. CDR3 bases: TGTGCCACTGGACAGGGGCTGGACCTATACGAGCAGTACGTC. This codes for CATGQGLDLYEQYV.

This clonotype has just a few counts. The V and J genes are TRBV29-1 and TRBJ1-5; D may be TRBD1 (6 bases). V lost 4 bases, J lost 5 bases, and 12 bases lay in between. Looked up from germline, CDR1 is SQVTM and CDR2 is ANQGSEA. This CDR3 contains 13 residues. The CDR3 nucleotides are TGCAGCGTTGCCGGGGACACCTATCAGCCCCAGCATTTT. As protein: CSVAGDTYQPQHF. Together with reference TRBV29-1 and TRBJ1-5, the CDR3 gives the full variable domain: SAVISQKPSRDICQRGTSLTIQCQVDSQVTMMFWYRQQPGQSLTLIATANQGSEATYESGFVIDKFPISRPNLTFSTLTVSNMSPEDSSIYLCSVAGDTYQPQHFGDGTRLSIL.

This clonotype was observed a handful of times. V usage is TRBV12-3 or TRBV12-4 and J usage is TRBJ1-5; a possible D gene is TRBD1 (6 bases). The ends were cut back, 3 bases at V and 4 bases at J, with 19 bases in the middle. The CDR3 loop spans 17 amino acids. CDR3 DNA: TGTGCCAGCAGTTTCGGGGCCGCGGGGGGCCCGAATCAGCCCCAGCATTTT. Protein product: CASSFGAAGGPNQPQHF.

The chain couples TRBV14 to TRBJ2-1, with 10 bases lining up with TRBD1. V was pared by 4 bases and J by 4 bases, with 7 bases of the junction left unmatched. This CDR3 has 16 residues. The germline V gene encodes CDR1 SGHDN and CDR2 FVKESK. The CDR3 loop is CASSRRDRGIYNEQFF. The CDR3 DNA sequence: TGTGCCAGCAGCCGCCGGGACAGGGGTATTTACAATGAGCAGTTCTTC.

The V call is TRBV6-1, the J call TRBJ2-2; D may be TRBD1 (6 bases). Deletions cut 5 bases from V and 6 bases from J, with 22 bases between. This CDR3 has 17 residues. CDR1 and CDR2 (germline): MNHNS, SASEGT. The CDR3 DNA follows: TGTGCCAGCAGTCCCCACAACACAGGGCCGTACTCCGGGGAGCTGTTTTTT. Amino acid sequence: CASSPHNTGPYSGELFF.

This clonotype has more than one count but fewer than ten. This chain joins TRBV28 and TRBJ2-7; 8 bases map to TRBD1. This CDR3 contains 14 residues. The junction had 6 bases not matched to a gene; V was cut back by 2 bases and J by 6 bases. Germline-derived CDR1 and CDR2 are MDHEN and SYDVKM. CDR3 amino acids: CASSLAGTGSEQYV. DNA of the CDR3: TGTGCCAGCAGTTTAGCCGGGACAGGCTCCGAGCAGTACGTC.

There are a few counts of this clonotype. The genes are TRBV7-3 and TRBJ1-1; 8 bases match TRBD1. CDR1 SGHTA and CDR2 FQGTGA come from the germline V gene. The CDR3 has 16 residues. V was clipped by 4 bases and J by 1 base; unmatched bases: 8. The CDR3 protein is CASSSTAGTGNTEAFF. The CDR3 nucleotides read TGTGCCAGCAGCTCAACGGCCGGGACAGGGAACACTGAAGCTTTCTTT.